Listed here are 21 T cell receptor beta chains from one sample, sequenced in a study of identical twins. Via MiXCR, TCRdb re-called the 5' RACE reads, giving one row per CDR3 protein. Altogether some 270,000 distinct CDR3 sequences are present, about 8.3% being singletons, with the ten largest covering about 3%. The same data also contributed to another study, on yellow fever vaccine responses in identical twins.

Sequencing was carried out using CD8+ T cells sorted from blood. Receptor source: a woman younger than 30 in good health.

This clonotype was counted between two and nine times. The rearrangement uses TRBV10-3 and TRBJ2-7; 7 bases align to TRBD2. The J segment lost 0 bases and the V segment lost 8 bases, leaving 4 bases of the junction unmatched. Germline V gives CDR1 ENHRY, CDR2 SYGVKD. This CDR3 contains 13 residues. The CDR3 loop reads CAILAESSYEQYF. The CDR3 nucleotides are TGTGCCATCCTAGCGGAAAGCTCCTACGAGCAGTACTTC.

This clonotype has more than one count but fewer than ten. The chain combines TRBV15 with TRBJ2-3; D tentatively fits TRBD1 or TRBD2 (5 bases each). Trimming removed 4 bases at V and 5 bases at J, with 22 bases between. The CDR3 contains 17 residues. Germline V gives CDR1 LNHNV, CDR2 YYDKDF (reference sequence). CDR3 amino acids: CATSKGPPGRREDTQYF. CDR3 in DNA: TGTGCCACCAGCAAGGGCCCCCCGGGACGGCGCGAAGATACGCAGTATTTT.

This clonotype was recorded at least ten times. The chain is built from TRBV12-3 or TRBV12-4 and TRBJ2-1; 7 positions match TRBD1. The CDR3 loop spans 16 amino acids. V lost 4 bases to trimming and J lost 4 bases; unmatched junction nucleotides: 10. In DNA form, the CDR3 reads TGTGCCAGCAGTTCCCCCCGGGACAGCAAATACAATGAGCAGTTCTTC. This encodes CASSSPRDSKYNEQFF.

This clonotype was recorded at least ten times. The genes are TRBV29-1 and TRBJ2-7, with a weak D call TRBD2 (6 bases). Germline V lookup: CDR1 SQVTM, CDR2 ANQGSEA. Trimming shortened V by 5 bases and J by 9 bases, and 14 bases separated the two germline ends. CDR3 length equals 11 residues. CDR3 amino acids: CSVIAGLWQYF. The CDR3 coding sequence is TGCAGCGTTATTGCGGGACTCTGGCAGTACTTC.

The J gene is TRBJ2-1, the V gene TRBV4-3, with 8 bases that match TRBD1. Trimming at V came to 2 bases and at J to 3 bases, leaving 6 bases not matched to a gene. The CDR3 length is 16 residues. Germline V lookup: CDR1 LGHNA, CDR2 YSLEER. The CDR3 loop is CASSQRRQGLYNEQFF. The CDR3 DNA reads TGCGCCAGCAGCCAAAGAAGACAGGGGCTCTACAATGAGCAGTTCTTC.

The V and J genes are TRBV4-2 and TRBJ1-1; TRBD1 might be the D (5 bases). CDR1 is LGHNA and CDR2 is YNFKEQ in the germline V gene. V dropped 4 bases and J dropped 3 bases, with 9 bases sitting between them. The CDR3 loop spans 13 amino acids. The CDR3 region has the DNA TGTGCCAGCAGCCGGGGCAGGGACACTGAAGCTTTCTTT. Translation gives CASSRGRDTEAFF.

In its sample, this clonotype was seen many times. The CDR3 loop reads CASSFGPSYEQYF. The CDR3 nucleotides are TGTGCCAGCAGTTTCGGCCCCAGCTACGAGCAGTACTTC. The gene calls are TRBV12-3 or TRBV12-4 and TRBJ2-7; no clear D. The CDR3 runs 13 residues. Trimming stripped 3 bases from V and 3 bases from J, with 9 bases between.

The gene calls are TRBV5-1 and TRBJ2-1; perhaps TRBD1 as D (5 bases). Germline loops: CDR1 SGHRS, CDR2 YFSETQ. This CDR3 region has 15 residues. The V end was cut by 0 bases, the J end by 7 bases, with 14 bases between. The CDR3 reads CASSLEGPSGNEQFF. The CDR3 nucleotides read TGCGCCAGCAGCTTGGAGGGCCCCTCAGGGAATGAGCAGTTCTTC.

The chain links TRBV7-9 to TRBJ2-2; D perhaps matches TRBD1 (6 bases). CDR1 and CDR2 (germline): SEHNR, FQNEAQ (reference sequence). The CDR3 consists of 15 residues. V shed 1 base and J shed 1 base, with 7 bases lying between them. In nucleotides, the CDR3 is TGTGCCAGCAGCTTAGGGGGGCTGAACACCGGGGAGCTGTTTTTT. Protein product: CASSLGGLNTGELFF.

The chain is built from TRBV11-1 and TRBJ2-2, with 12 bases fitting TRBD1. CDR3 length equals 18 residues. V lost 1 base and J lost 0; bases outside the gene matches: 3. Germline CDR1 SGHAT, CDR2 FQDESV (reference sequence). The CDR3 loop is CASSLDGTGGANTGELFF. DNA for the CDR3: TGTGCCAGCAGCTTAGACGGGACAGGGGGCGCGAACACCGGGGAGCTGTTTTTT.

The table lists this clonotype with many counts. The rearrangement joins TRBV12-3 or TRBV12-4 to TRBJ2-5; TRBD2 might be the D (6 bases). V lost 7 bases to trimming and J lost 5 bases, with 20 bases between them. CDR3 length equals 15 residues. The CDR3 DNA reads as TGTGCCAGCACCCCTGGTCGTCCGGGGGTGGAGACCCAGTACTTC. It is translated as CASTPGRPGVETQYF.

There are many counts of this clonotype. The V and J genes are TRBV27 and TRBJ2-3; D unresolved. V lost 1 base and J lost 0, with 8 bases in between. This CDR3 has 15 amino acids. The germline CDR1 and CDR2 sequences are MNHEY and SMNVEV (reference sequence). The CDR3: CASSLLLSSTDTQYF. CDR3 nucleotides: TGTGCCAGCAGTTTATTGCTGAGTAGCACAGATACGCAGTATTTT.

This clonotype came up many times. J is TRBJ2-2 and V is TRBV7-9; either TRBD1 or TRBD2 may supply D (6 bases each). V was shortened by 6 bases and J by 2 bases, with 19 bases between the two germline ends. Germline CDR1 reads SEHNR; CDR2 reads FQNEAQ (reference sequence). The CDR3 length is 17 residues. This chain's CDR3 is CASSGTGAVRNTGELFF. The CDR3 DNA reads TGTGCCAGCAGTGGGACGGGGGCAGTCCGAAACACCGGGGAGCTGTTTTTT.

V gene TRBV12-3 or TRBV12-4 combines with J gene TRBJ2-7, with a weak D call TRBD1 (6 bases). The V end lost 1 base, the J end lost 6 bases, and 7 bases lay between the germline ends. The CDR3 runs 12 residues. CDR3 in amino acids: CASSLGGLEQYF. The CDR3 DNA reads TGTGCCAGCAGTTTAGGGGGGCTCGAGCAGTACTTC.

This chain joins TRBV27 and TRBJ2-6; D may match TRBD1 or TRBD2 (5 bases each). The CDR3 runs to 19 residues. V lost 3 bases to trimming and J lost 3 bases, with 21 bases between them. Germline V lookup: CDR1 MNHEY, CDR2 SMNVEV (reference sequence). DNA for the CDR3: TGTGCCAGCAGTTTCACTCCGTCGAGGGGCGCGGGTGGGGCCAACGTCCTGACTTTC. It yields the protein CASSFTPSRGAGGANVLTF.

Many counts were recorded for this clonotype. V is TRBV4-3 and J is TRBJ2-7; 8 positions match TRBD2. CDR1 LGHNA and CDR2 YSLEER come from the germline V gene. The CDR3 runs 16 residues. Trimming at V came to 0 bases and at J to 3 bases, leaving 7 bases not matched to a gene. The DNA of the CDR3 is TGCGCCAGCAGCCAAGATCTAAGCGGGAGTAACTACGAGCAGTACTTC. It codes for CASSQDLSGSNYEQYF.

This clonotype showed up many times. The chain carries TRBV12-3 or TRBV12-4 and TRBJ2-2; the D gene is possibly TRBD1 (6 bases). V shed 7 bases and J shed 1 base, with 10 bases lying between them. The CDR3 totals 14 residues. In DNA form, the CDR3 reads TGTGCCAGCACTATCAGGGGGAACACCGGGGAGCTGTTTTTT. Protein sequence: CASTIRGNTGELFF.

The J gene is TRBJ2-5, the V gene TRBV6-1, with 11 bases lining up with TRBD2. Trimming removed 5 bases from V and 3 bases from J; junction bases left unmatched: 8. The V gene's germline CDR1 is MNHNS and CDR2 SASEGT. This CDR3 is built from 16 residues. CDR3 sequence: CASSPTGTSGKETQYF. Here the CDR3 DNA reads TGTGCCAGCAGTCCCACCGGGACTAGCGGAAAAGAGACCCAGTACTTC.

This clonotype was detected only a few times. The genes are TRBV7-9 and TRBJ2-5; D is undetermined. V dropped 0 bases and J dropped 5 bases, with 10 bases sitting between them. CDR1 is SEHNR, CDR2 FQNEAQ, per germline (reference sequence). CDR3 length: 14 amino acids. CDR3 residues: CASSLALRGETQYF. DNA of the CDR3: TGTGCCAGCAGCTTAGCGTTGCGAGGCGAGACCCAGTACTTC. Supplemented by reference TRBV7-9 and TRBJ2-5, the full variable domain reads DTGVSQNPRHKITKRGQNVTFRCDPISEHNRLYWYRQTLGQGPEFLTYFQNEAQLEKSRLLSDRFSAERPKGSFSTLEIQRTEQGDSAMYLCASSLALRGETQYFGPGTRLLVL.

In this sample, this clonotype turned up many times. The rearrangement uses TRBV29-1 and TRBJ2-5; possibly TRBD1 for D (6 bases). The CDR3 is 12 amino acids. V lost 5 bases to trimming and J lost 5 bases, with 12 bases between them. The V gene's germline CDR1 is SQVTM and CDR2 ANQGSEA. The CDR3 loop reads CSVRPGDETQYF. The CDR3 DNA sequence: TGCAGCGTTAGGCCAGGGGACGAGACCCAGTACTTC.

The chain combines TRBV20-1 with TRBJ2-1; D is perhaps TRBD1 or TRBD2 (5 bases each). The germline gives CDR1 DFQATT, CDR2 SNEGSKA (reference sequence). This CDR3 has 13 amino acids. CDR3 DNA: TGCACCGTTCCGGGACGGCCGATGGATGAGCAGTTCTTC. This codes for CTVPGRPMDEQFF.